This T cell receptor (beta chain) was retrieved from a study of OX40 agonist ivuxolimab in advanced cancers. About the study as a whole: Ivuxolimab, which targeted the costimulatory receptor OX40 (CD134), was an agonistic, fully human IgG2 monoclonal antibody. Intravenous ivuxolimab was administered to patients every 2 weeks at six dose levels: 0.01, 0.1, 0.3, 1.5, 3 and 10 mg/kg. The dose-escalation cohort was about 83% male with a mean age of approximately 59 years, ranging from roughly 23 to 80. Of the 50 to 55 patients in dose escalation, approximately 20 had hepatocellular carcinoma, approximately 15 had melanoma, 9 had renal cell carcinoma and 9 had head and neck cancer. Partial responses were achieved by three dose-escalation patients, of whom one had hepatocellular carcinoma and two had cutaneous melanoma. The purpose of peripheral TCRbeta sequencing was to test whether ivuxolimab changed TCR sequence diversity and led to clonal T-cell expansion. Patients were allowed to have had prior anti-PD-1, anti-PD-L1 or anti-CTLA-4 therapy, and approximately 40% of the dose-escalation patients had previously received checkpoint inhibitors. The paper covers the monotherapy dose-escalation part of the phase I ivuxolimab trial, which included N of about 50 patients. On the study overall, not on this receptor specifically: Low levels of normalized T-cell clonal expansion were also shown by some nonresponding patients. After ivuxolimab, CD8+ T cells had more expanded clones than CD4+ T cells on average. In the 0.1-3.0 mg/kg groups, partial responders were among the patients with the lowest normalized peripheral clonal expansion, particularly in CD8+ T cells. Which antigens the clonally expanded peripheral T cells were specific for was not determined. Clonal expansion of both CD4+ and CD8+ blood T cells was observed from baseline to week 6 at doses 0.1 to 3.0 mg/kg.

From the germline V gene, CDR1 is MDHEN and CDR2 is SYDVKM. V lost 5 bases and J lost 3 bases; the stretch between them is 5 bases long. Including cysteine and phenylalanine, the CDR3 has 12 amino acids. CDR3 DNA is the only sequence kept; it has 36 bases, read in frame from the first base. Genomic DNA was isolated from the sorted cells so that the TCRbeta CDR3 region could be sequenced. The immunoSEQ Assay was used for sequencing of TCRbeta CDR3 regions. This is the immuneACCESS table as TCRdb keeps it, with only in-frame sequences that have V and J called. A part of the clones is gone; compared with another copy, unresolved V genes explain less than half, and the rest is unexplained. This sample gives over 75,000 clones in total; around 90% of them show up just once. Jointly, the top ten make up roughly 9.4% of the sample. The trial excluded patients who had a history of autoimmune disease or were on systemic immunosuppression. Peripheral blood for TCR sequencing was collected from all dose cohorts at baseline, on cycle 4 day 1, and on cycle 7 day 1. Samples were obtained from an open-label, multicenter, first-in-human phase I dose-escalation trial of ivuxolimab. Adults with locally advanced or metastatic melanoma, renal cell, hepatocellular, or head and neck squamous cell carcinoma were enrolled in the trial. CD4+ and CD8+ T cells were sorted separately from peripheral blood before TCR sequencing.

Comments on this clone: Its specific antigen is unknown. There are no base qualities to consult, and no much larger clone falls within one base.

The source was CD4+ or CD8+ T cells sorted from blood, collected in a trial of the OX40 agonist ivuxolimab. The sequence links TRBV28 to TRBJ1-5, with the D gene too uncertain to name. The receptor was derived from an adult with an advanced solid tumor such as melanoma, head and neck, liver or kidney cancer. Here is the DNA: TGTGCCAGCAGTCCATCCAATCAGCCCCAGCATTTT. It encodes CASSPSNQPQHF.